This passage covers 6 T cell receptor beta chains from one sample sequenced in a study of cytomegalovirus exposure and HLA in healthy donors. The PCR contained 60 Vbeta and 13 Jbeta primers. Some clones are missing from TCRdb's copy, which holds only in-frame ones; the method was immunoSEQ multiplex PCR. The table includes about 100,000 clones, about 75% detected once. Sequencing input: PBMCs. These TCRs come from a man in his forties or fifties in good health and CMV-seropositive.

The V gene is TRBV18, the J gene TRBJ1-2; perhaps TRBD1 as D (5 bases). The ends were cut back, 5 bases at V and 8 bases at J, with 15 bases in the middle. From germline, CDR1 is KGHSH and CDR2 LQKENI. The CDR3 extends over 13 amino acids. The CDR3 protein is CASSGQGFPGYTF. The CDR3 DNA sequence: TGTGCCAGCTCAGGACAAGGGTTTCCGGGCTACACCTTC. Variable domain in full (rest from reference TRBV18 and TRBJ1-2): NAGVMQNPRHLVRRRGQEARLRCSPMKGHSHVYWYRQLPEEGLKFMVYLQKENIIDESGMPKERFSAEFPKEGPSILRIQQVVRGDSAAYFCASSGQGFPGYTFGSGTRLTVV.

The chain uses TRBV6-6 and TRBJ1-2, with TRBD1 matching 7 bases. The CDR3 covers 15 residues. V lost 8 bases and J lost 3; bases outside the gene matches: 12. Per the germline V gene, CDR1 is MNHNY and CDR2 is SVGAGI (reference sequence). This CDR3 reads CASYWILTGDYGYTF. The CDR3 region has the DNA TGTGCCAGCTATTGGATACTTACAGGGGACTATGGCTACACCTTC.

Here the CDR3 reads CACIPSPSGANVLTF. In nucleotides, the CDR3 is TGTGCCTGCATCCCTTCCCCCTCTGGGGCCAACGTCCTGACTTTC. This rearrangement joins TRBV7-6 to TRBJ2-6; D is ambiguous. V was pared by 11 bases and J by 0 bases, with 14 bases between. Germline values: CDR1 SGHVS, CDR2 FNYEAQ. This CDR3 has 15 residues.

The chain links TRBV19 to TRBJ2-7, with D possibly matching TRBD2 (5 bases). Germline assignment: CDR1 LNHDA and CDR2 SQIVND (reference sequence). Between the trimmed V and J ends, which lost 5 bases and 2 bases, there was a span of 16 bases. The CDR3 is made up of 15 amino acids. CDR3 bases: TGTGCCAGTAGTTTCGCAGAGGGCAGAACCTACGAGCAGTACTTC. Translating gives CASSFAEGRTYEQYF.

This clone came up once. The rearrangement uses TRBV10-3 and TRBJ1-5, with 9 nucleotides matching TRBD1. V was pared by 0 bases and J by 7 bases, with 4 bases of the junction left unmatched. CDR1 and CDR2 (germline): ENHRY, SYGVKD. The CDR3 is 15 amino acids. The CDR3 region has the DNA TGTGCCATCAGTGAGTCGCCACAGGGGGCACAGCCCCAGCATTTT. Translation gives CAISESPQGAQPQHF.

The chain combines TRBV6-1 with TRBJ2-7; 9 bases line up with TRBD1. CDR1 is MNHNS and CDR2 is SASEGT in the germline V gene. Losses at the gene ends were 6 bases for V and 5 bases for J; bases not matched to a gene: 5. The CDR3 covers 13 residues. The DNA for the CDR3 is TGTGCCAGCAGCGCCAGACAGGGGGACGAGCAGTACTTC. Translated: CASSARQGDEQYF.